These 24 T cell receptor beta chains share one sample of origin, sequenced in a study of blood T cell repertoires in COVID-19. Data came from immunoSEQ multiplex PCR; TCRdb stores just in-frame clones and leaves some out. Of 150,000 to 200,000 clones in the sample, under 85% were seen once. The source material was peripheral blood. The source of these receptors is a woman of 80 years or more with acute or convalescent COVID-19.

This sequence joins TRBV7-9 and TRBJ1-1, with 7 bases fitting TRBD1. The CDR3 covers 14 residues. Looked up from germline, CDR1 is SEHNR and CDR2 is FQNEAQ (reference sequence). V trimming: 4 bases; J trimming: 4 bases; junction bases outside the gene matches: 6. The CDR3 DNA reads as TGTGCCAGCAGCTCGGCCCCAGGGGGCACTGAAGCTTTCTTT. Protein product: CASSSAPGGTEAFF.

This clone was observed a handful of times. This sequence joins TRBV3-1 (or the pseudogene TRBV3-2) and TRBJ2-2; D not resolved. Germline V gene data show CDR1 as LGHDT and CDR2 as YNNKEL (reference sequence). With 6 bases removed from V and 8 bases from J, the gap between germline ends came to 10 bases. The CDR3 runs to 12 residues. This CDR3 is CASRPTRGELFF. CDR3 DNA sequence: TGTGCCAGCAGACCGACTCGGGGGGAGCTGTTTTTT.

The chain employs TRBV19 and TRBJ2-7, with 16 bases matching TRBD2. Germline V gives CDR1 LNHDA, CDR2 SQIVND (reference sequence). The CDR3 has 18 amino acids. With 3 bases clipped from V and 2 bases from J, the junction kept 7 bases outside the gene matches. The CDR3 here is CASSISPGLAGGPYEQYF. In nucleotides, the CDR3 is TGTGCCAGTAGTATTTCCCCGGGACTAGCGGGAGGGCCCTACGAGCAGTACTTC.

V and J are TRBV28 and TRBJ2-1; 8 nucleotides line up with TRBD1. V shed 4 bases and J 4 bases; nucleotides not matched to a gene: 6. Germline CDR1 reads MDHEN; CDR2 reads SYDVKM. This CDR3 spans 15 amino acids. CDR3 region: CASSYPRDRYNEQFF. The CDR3 coding sequence is TGTGCCAGCAGTTACCCCCGGGACAGGTACAATGAGCAGTTCTTC.

V gene TRBV3-1 (or the pseudogene TRBV3-2) combines with J gene TRBJ1-1; the D gene is possibly TRBD1 (5 bases). Looked up from germline, CDR1 is LGHDT and CDR2 is YNNKEL (reference sequence). V shed 11 bases and J shed 1 base, with 17 bases lying between them. The CDR3 sequence is 14 residues long. As DNA, the CDR3 is TGTGCCTCTTGTTTCGCGGGGGGGAACACTGAAGCTTTCTTT. This sequence encodes CASCFAGGNTEAFF.

The rearrangement uses TRBV4-3 and TRBJ1-3; D ambiguous. The germline V and J ends were trimmed by 2 bases and 4 bases, with 12 bases remaining between them. Germline values: CDR1 LGHNA, CDR2 YSLEER. The CDR3 consists of 15 residues. The CDR3 protein is CASSQRTGIGNTIYF. The CDR3 coding sequence is TGCGCCAGCAGCCAACGGACGGGGATAGGAAACACCATATATTTT.

The gene calls are TRBV15 and TRBJ1-4, with unresolved D. The CDR3 covers 15 residues. Trimming removed 0 bases at V and 0 bases at J, with 5 bases between. Per the germline V gene, CDR1 is LNHNV and CDR2 is YYDKDF (reference sequence). CDR3: CATSRDTATNEKLFF. In nucleotides, the CDR3 is TGTGCCACCAGCAGAGATACAGCAACTAATGAAAAACTGTTTTTT.

The rearrangement links TRBV9 to TRBJ1-1; D gene unclear. V lost 4 bases to trimming and J lost 1 base, with 14 bases between them. Germline V CDR1 and CDR2: SGDLS, YYNGEE. CDR3 length: 15 amino acids. The CDR3 coding sequence is TGTGCCAGCAGCTCCCTCCCTCGGGGGAACACTGAAGCTTTCTTT. Translated, it gives CASSSLPRGNTEAFF.

The chain is built from TRBV9 and TRBJ2-1; TRBD2 aligns across 7 bases. With V trimmed by 0 bases and J by 6 bases, 6 bases remained unmatched. Germline-derived CDR1 and CDR2 are SGDLS and YYNGEE. There are 15 residues in the CDR3. This chain's CDR3 is CASSVVGGSFNEQFF. Written as DNA, the CDR3 is TGTGCCAGCAGCGTAGTCGGCGGGAGTTTCAATGAGCAGTTCTTC.

The gene calls are TRBV20-1 and TRBJ1-2; no reliable D call. The ends were cut back, 2 bases at V and 3 bases at J, with 4 bases in the middle. CDR1 and CDR2 from the germline V gene are DFQATT and SNEGSKA (reference sequence). CDR3 size: 11 residues. CDR3: CSARRDYGYTF. The CDR3 DNA reads as TGCAGTGCTAGAAGAGACTATGGCTACACCTTC.

The chain carries TRBV9 and TRBJ1-4; weak D call: TRBD1 (5 bases). This CDR3 contains 12 residues. Germline V gene sequence: CDR1 SGDLS, CDR2 YYNGEE. V dropped 7 bases and J dropped 5 bases, with 9 bases sitting between them. CDR3 nucleotide sequence: TGTGCCAGCGGGGCGCCGAATGAAAAACTGTTTTTT. It encodes CASGAPNEKLFF.

This clone was seen a single time. This chain connects TRBV6-2 or TRBV6-3 to TRBJ1-3; no clear D. The V gene lost 2 bases and the J gene lost 1 base, with 3 bases spanning the gap. Germline V gene sequence: CDR1 MNHEY, CDR2 SVGEGT. This CDR3 comprises 13 residues. CDR3 sequence reads: CASSYLSGNTIYF. The DNA of the CDR3 is TGTGCCAGCAGTTACCTTTCTGGAAACACCATATATTTT.

The chain employs TRBV2 and TRBJ2-5, with TRBD2 identical over 9 bases. V shed 6 bases, J shed 2 bases, and the junction held 7 bases outside the gene matches. There are 15 residues in the CDR3. Germline V gives CDR1 SNHLY, CDR2 FYNNEI. CDR3 protein: CASRRGGATQETQYF. DNA for the CDR3: TGTGCCAGCAGACGCGGGGGGGCCACTCAAGAGACCCAGTACTTC.

The V gene is TRBV27, the J gene TRBJ1-2, with D possibly TRBD1 on 6 matching bases. The germline CDR1 and CDR2 sequences are MNHEY and SMNVEV (reference sequence). The germline V and J ends were trimmed by 4 bases and 4 bases, with 16 bases remaining between them. CDR3 length: 15 residues. The CDR3 coding sequence is TGTGCCAGCAGTTCAAATCCAGGGGTAACCTATGGCTACACCTTC. This sequence encodes CASSSNPGVTYGYTF.

The chain carries TRBV11-2 and TRBJ2-7; D perhaps matches TRBD1 (5 bases). V gave up 5 bases and J gave up 2 bases, with 10 bases separating them. Germline V gene sequence: CDR1 SGHAT, CDR2 FQNNGV. This CDR3 spans 13 amino acids. CDR3 in DNA: TGTGCCAGCAGCATGACAGTCCCCTACGAGCAGTACTTC. Translating gives CASSMTVPYEQYF.

V and J are TRBV27 and TRBJ2-7; TRBD2 matches 11 bases. The germline V gene has CDR1 MNHEY and CDR2 SMNVEV (reference sequence). V shed 8 bases and J 6 bases; nucleotides not matched to a gene: 12. The CDR3 is made up of 15 amino acids. The CDR3 coding sequence is TGTGCCAGCGCCTCTCTAGCGGGGGGATGGGGCGAGCAGTACTTC. Translating gives CASASLAGGWGEQYF.

In its sample, this clone was seen once. The genes are TRBV6-1 and TRBJ1-6; D is uncertain. The CDR3 is 12 residues long. Trimming pared 0 bases from V and 14 bases from J, leaving 8 bases between. Germline loops: CDR1 MNHNS, CDR2 SASEGT. The CDR3 DNA reads TGTGCCAGCAGTGAAGCGCCGAGGGCCCTCCACTTT. Translating it yields CASSEAPRALHF.

This clone was detected only once. The V call is TRBV21-1, the J call TRBJ2-4; the table's D call, TRBD1, was not checked against the DNA. TRBV21-1 is reported as a pseudogene. The length of the CDR3 is 16 residues. The CDR3 reads CASMLHGTAAKNIQYF. The CDR3 bases are TGTGCCAGCATGTTACACGGGACAGCTGCCAAAAACATTCAGTACTTC.

This clone showed up just a few times. The chain employs TRBV12-3 or TRBV12-4 and TRBJ1-1, with 9 nucleotides matching TRBD1. The ends lost 6 bases at V and 6 bases at J; junction bases unmatched: 2. The CDR3 covers 12 residues. The CDR3 is CASSRQGAEAFF. The CDR3 DNA follows: TGTGCCAGCAGCCGACAGGGGGCTGAAGCTTTCTTT.

The chain links TRBV7-9 to TRBJ1-2, with 10 positions matching TRBD1. The length of the CDR3 is 18 residues. Germline CDR1 is SEHNR and CDR2 is FQNEAQ (reference sequence). J was trimmed by 2 bases and V by 1 base; bases with no gene match: 10. CDR3 loop: CASSLESSGDRGNYGYTF. For the CDR3, the DNA is TGTGCCAGCAGCTTAGAATCGAGTGGGGACAGGGGAAACTATGGCTACACCTTC.

This clone was counted only a few times. The V and J genes are TRBV29-1 and TRBJ1-2; no definite D call. Trimming shortened V by 7 bases and J by 8 bases, and 23 bases separated the two germline ends. Germline V gives CDR1 SQVTM, CDR2 ANQGSEA. The CDR3 is 14 amino acids. The CDR3 DNA follows: TGCAGCGCCTTAAGACCCGGGTCCGGAGCGGGCTACACCTTC. Amino acids: CSALRPGSGAGYTF. The variable domain in full, with the rest retrieved from reference TRBV29-1 and TRBJ1-2, is SAVISQKPSRDICQRGTSLTIQCQVDSQVTMMFWYRQQPGQSLTLIATANQGSEATYESGFVIDKFPISRPNLTFSTLTVSNMSPEDSSIYLCSALRPGSGAGYTFGSGTRLTVV.

This sequence joins TRBV5-1 and TRBJ1-2; TRBD1 matches 12 bases. Per the germline V gene, CDR1 is SGHRS and CDR2 is YFSETQ. V shed 6 bases, J shed 2 bases, and the junction held 8 bases outside the gene matches. The CDR3 is made up of 16 amino acids. This CDR3 is CASTLEGQGANYGYTF. As DNA, the CDR3 is TGCGCCAGCACCCTGGAGGGACAGGGGGCAAACTATGGCTACACCTTC.

A single count supports this clone. The V gene is TRBV5-1, the J gene TRBJ2-2, with 9 bases aligning to TRBD2. There are 16 residues in the CDR3. CDR1 and CDR2 from the germline V gene are SGHRS and YFSETQ. Germline trimming cut 4 bases from V and 4 bases from J; bases unmatched to any gene: 8. As DNA, the CDR3 is TGCGCCAGCAGCAACCCTAGCGGGATGACCACCGGGGAGCTGTTTTTT. Encoded protein: CASSNPSGMTTGELFF.

The rearrangement joins TRBV7-2 to TRBJ1-1; 12 bases are shared with TRBD1. The CDR3 consists of 17 residues. With V trimmed by 2 bases and J by 7 bases, 11 bases remained unmatched. The V gene's germline CDR1 is SGHTA and CDR2 FQGNSA. The CDR3 is CASSLFPGTGGSGEAFF. The CDR3 nucleotides read TGTGCCAGCAGCTTATTTCCAGGGACAGGGGGCTCTGGTGAAGCTTTCTTT.